The 18 T cell receptor beta chains below come from one sample, sequenced in a study of T cells in Graves' hyperthyroidism and ophthalmopathy. The TCR beta CDR3 regions underwent amplification using RNA transcripts as the source. First-round RT-PCR with HTBI primers amplified the TCR CDR3 region. TCRdb redid the calling of the multiplex PCR reads with MiXCR, one entry per CDR3 protein. This table has roughly 580,000 distinct CDR3 sequences, approximately 14% appearing once. Sequenced input: blood. The source is a woman between 25 and 40 years old with Graves' hyperthyroidism that later progressed to Graves' ophthalmopathy.

This clonotype was seen a few times. The V and J genes are TRBV3-1 and TRBJ2-5; TRBD2 aligns across 9 bases. With 5 bases clipped from V and 4 bases from J, the junction kept 11 bases outside the gene matches. The CDR3 spans 16 residues. The V gene's germline CDR1 is LGHDT and CDR2 YNNKEL (reference sequence). CDR3 region: CASSVPVAGVGETQYF. The CDR3 DNA sequence: TGTGCCAGCAGCGTCCCGGTAGCGGGAGTTGGAGAGACCCAGTACTTC.

This clonotype was recorded many times. This chain links TRBV10-3 with TRBJ2-1, with 7 bases fitting TRBD2. CDR1 ENHRY and CDR2 SYGVKD come from the germline V gene. The CDR3 runs 16 residues. V lost 6 bases and J lost 1; bases outside the gene matches: 9. The CDR3 DNA sequence: TGTGCCATCAGCCCCTTTGGGGGGGGGTCCTACAATGAGCAGTTCTTC. It yields the protein CAISPFGGGSYNEQFF.

The chain recombines TRBV7-8 with TRBJ1-3; D is undetermined. Deletions cut 7 bases from V and 0 bases from J, with 16 bases between. The CDR3 runs 16 residues. From germline, CDR1 is SGHVS and CDR2 FQNEAQ. The CDR3 here is CASKSNGLHSGNTIYF. The CDR3 DNA sequence: TGTGCCAGCAAGTCGAACGGGCTTCACTCTGGAAACACCATATATTTT. Drawing the rest from reference TRBV7-8 and TRBJ1-3, the complete variable domain is GAGVSQSPRYKVAKRGQDVALRCDPISGHVSLFWYQQALGQGPEFLTYFQNEAQLDKSGLPSDRFFAERPEGSVSTLKIQRTQQEDSAVYLCASKSNGLHSGNTIYFGEGSWLTVV.

The V and J genes are TRBV24-1 and TRBJ1-2, with TRBD1 identical over 7 bases. CDR1 and CDR2 from the germline V gene are KGHDR and SFDVKD. There are 19 residues in the CDR3. In DNA, the CDR3 is TGTGCTAAAATAGCAAGCGGGCGGCAGGGGGTAAAGGTACACTATGGCTACACCTTC. It translates to CAKIASGRQGVKVHYGYTF.

This clonotype was recorded at least ten times. This chain uses TRBV12-3 or TRBV12-4 with TRBJ1-1; D is uncertain. The CDR3 spans 10 residues. The V gene lost 5 bases and the J gene lost 10 bases, with 8 bases spanning the gap. The CDR3 coding sequence is TGTGCCAGCAGTCCAATCGGAGCTTTCTTT. Protein sequence: CASSPIGAFF.

The rearrangement uses TRBV7-9 and TRBJ1-4; 8 positions agree with TRBD1. The ends lost 3 bases at V and 6 bases at J; junction bases unmatched: 9. From germline, CDR1 is SEHNR and CDR2 FQNEAQ (reference sequence). This CDR3 contains 16 residues. The CDR3 here is CASSFPRGRPDEKLFF. The DNA for the CDR3 is TGTGCCAGCAGCTTCCCCAGGGGGCGCCCGGATGAAAAACTGTTTTTT.

This clonotype was found a few times. J is TRBJ1-1 and V is TRBV4-1; D unclear. Germline V gene data show CDR1 as MGHRA and CDR2 as YSYEKL. The V end lost 2 bases, the J end lost 0 bases, and 7 bases lay between the germline ends. CDR3 length: 14 amino acids. The CDR3 nucleotides are TGCGCCAGCAGCCAAAATACCATGAACACTGAAGCTTTCTTT. Protein: CASSQNTMNTEAFF.

In this sample, this clonotype turned up many times. V and J are TRBV29-1 and TRBJ2-1, with TRBD1 matching 8 bases. CDR1 and CDR2 from the germline V gene are SQVTM and ANQGSEA. The V gene end was trimmed by 8 bases and the J gene end by 4 bases; junction bases not matched to a gene: 13. The CDR3 loop spans 15 amino acids. The CDR3 region is CSPLRLTGVYNEQFF. CDR3 DNA: TGCAGCCCCCTCCGCTTGACAGGGGTATACAATGAGCAGTTCTTC.

This clonotype was seen only a few times. The gene calls are TRBV25-1 and TRBJ1-5, with TRBD1 identical over 10 bases. The trim removed 4 bases at V and 5 bases at J, leaving 5 bases unmatched. The CDR3 covers 15 residues. Germline V CDR1 and CDR2: MGHDK, SYGVNS. The CDR3 nucleotides read TGTGCCAGCAGTGCTCCGGGACAGGGGCATCAGCCCCAGCATTTT. It is translated as CASSAPGQGHQPQHF.

The chain uses TRBV19 and TRBJ1-2, with D possibly being TRBD1 (5 bases). The CDR3 has 14 amino acids. The V gene's germline CDR1 is LNHDA and CDR2 SQIVND (reference sequence). Trimming took off 7 bases at V and 7 bases at J, with 19 bases between the two ends. The CDR3 coding sequence is TGTGCCAGTACCGCCCAGGGCCAGGGAGCTGGCTACACCTTC. Its translation: CASTAQGQGAGYTF.

This clonotype occurred many times. This sequence joins TRBV7-8 and TRBJ2-3, with TRBD2 matching 7 bases. Germline values: CDR1 SGHVS, CDR2 FQNEAQ. Germline trimming cut 5 bases from V and 5 bases from J; bases unmatched to any gene: 4. This CDR3 is 13 amino acids long. CDR3 in amino acids: CASSQRGRDTQYF. CDR3 coding DNA: TGTGCCAGCAGCCAGCGGGGACGAGATACGCAGTATTTT.

This clonotype turned up a few times. The chain couples TRBV28 to TRBJ2-1; TRBD2 matches at 9 bases. V trimming: 2 bases; J trimming: 9 bases; junction bases outside the gene matches: 11. The length of the CDR3 is 16 residues. Looked up from germline, CDR1 is MDHEN and CDR2 is SYDVKM. The CDR3 loop is CASSLVGGGRASEQFF. In DNA form, the CDR3 reads TGTGCCAGCAGTTTAGTAGGAGGCGGGAGGGCCAGTGAGCAGTTCTTC.

As regards this clonotype: This clone may be a read error of a much larger clone one base away. The CDR3 does not end in the conserved phenylalanine or tryptophan, so this is likely a read error. The gene calls are TRBV29-1 and TRBJ1-1; the D gene is possibly TRBD1 (5 bases). V was pared by 6 bases and J by 4 bases, with 15 bases between. Germline V lookup: CDR1 SQVTM, CDR2 ANQGSEA. The CDR3 spans 13 residues. CDR3 in DNA: TGCAGCGTGAGGACACCCAGAGCCACTGAAGCTTTCCTT. Translation gives CSVRTPRATEAFL.

This clonotype was found a few times. The genes are TRBV14 and TRBJ2-6; D is perhaps TRBD2 (6 bases). Germline V CDR1 and CDR2: SGHDN, FVKESK. The CDR3 loop spans 15 amino acids. Trimming pared 3 bases from V and 4 bases from J, leaving 10 bases between. The CDR3 DNA sequence: TGTGCCAGCAGCCATGGAGGGCTCGGGGCCAACGTCCTGACTTTC. It encodes CASSHGGLGANVLTF.

This clonotype came up many times. V gene TRBV2 combines with J gene TRBJ2-1; 9 bases agree with TRBD2. The CDR3 covers 14 residues. V trimming: 3 bases; J trimming: 7 bases; junction bases outside the gene matches: 4. The germline gives CDR1 SNHLY, CDR2 FYNNEI. The CDR3 coding sequence is TGTGCCAGCAGTGATTCTAGCGGGATGAATGAGCAGTTCTTC. Translated: CASSDSSGMNEQFF.

This clonotype occurred a few times. V is TRBV24-1 and J is TRBJ2-1; D gene uncertain. The germline CDR1 and CDR2 sequences are KGHDR and SFDVKD. The CDR3 sequence is 13 residues long. Trimming pared 2 bases from V and 11 bases from J, leaving 12 bases between. CDR3 residues: CATSDSIRTQQFF. The CDR3 region has the DNA TGTGCCACCAGTGATTCCATACGGACCCAGCAGTTCTTC.

Ten or more counts support this clonotype. The gene calls are TRBV19 and TRBJ1-5; D remains unclear. CDR1 and CDR2 from the germline V gene are LNHDA and SQIVND (reference sequence). CDR3 size: 13 residues. V lost 8 bases and J 6 bases, leaving 14 bases between the germline ends. The CDR3 protein is CASAPGGGQPQHF. CDR3 sequence (DNA): TGTGCCAGTGCCCCGGGCGGTGGTCAGCCCCAGCATTTT. The entire variable domain, with the rest obtained from reference TRBV19 and TRBJ1-5, is as follows: DGGITQSPKYLFRKEGQNVTLSCEQNLNHDAMYWYRQDPGQGLRLIYYSQIVNDFQKGDIAEGYSVSREKKESFPLTVTSAQKNPTAFYLCASAPGGGQPQHFGDGTRLSIL.

This clonotype was observed a few times. This sequence joins TRBV7-2 and TRBJ1-4; weak D call: TRBD1 (6 bases). Germline CDR1 SGHTA, CDR2 FQGNSA. V lost 10 bases and J lost 1, with 13 bases in between. This CDR3 has 14 residues. The CDR3 region has the DNA TGTGCCACCTCACCAGGGGTAACTAATGAAAAACTGTTTTTT. Its protein is CATSPGVTNEKLFF.